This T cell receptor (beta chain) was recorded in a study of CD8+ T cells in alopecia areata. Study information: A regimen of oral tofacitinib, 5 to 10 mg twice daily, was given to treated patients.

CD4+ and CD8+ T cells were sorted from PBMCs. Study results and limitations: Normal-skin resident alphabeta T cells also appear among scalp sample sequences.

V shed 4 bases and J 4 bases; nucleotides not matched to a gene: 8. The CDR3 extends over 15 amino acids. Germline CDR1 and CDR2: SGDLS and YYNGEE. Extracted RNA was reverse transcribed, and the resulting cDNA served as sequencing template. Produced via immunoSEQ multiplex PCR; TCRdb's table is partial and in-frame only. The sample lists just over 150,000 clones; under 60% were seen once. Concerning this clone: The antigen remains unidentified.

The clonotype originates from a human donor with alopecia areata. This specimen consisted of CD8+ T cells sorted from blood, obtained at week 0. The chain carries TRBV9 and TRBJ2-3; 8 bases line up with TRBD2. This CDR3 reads CASSPGLAWADTQYF. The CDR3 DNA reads TGTGCCAGCAGCCCCGGACTAGCATGGGCAGATACGCAGTATTTT.